This T cell receptor beta chain was found in a study of blood T cells in healthy people across ages. Primed by a sample-barcoded 5' primer and a J-beta primer mix, a second PCR proceeded for about 6 to 12 cycles. CDR3-containing paired-end reads numbering at least 3 million came from each sample. MiXCR was run by TCRdb on the 5' RACE reads, yielding one entry per CDR3 protein. Here the sample spans hundreds of thousands of distinct CDR3 sequences, under 25% being singletons. V shed 7 bases, J shed 6 bases, and the junction held 8 bases outside the gene matches. The CDR3 runs to 14 residues. Per the germline V gene, CDR1 is SGDLS and CDR2 is YYNGEE. Whole-study results and caveats: Long-lived donors had more naive CD4+ cells and higher diversity than aged donors.

Points on this clonotype: Its target is not known.

The chain recombines TRBV9 with TRBJ2-2; 8 bases agree with TRBD2. Sample: blood. This clonotype originated in a man aged 65 to 79 in good health. Written as DNA, the CDR3 is TGTGCCAGCGGAGATAGCGGGATTGCCGGGGAGCTGTTTTTT. Translation: CASGDSGIAGELFF.